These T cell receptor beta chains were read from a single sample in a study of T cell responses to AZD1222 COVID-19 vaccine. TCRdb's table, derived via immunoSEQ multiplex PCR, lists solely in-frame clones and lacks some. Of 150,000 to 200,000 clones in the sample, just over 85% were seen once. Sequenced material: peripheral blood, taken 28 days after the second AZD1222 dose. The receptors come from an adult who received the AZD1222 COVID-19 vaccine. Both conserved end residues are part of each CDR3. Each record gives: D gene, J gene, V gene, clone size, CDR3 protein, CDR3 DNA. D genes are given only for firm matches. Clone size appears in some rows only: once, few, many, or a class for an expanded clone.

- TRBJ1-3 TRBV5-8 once CASSLADRGSGNTIYF TGTGCCAGCAGCTTGGCCGATCGGGGTTCTGGAAACACCATATATTTT
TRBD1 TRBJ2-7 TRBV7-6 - CASSSTGARGNEQYF TGTGCCAGCAGCTCGACAGGGGCTCGGGGAAACGAGCAGTACTTC
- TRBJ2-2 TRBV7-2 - CASSSAAAGELFF TGTGCCAGCAGCTCGGCGGCGGCCGGGGAGCTGTTTTTT
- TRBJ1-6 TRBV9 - CASSATREGSPLHF TGTGCCAGCAGCGCCACCAGGGAAGGATCACCCCTCCACTTT
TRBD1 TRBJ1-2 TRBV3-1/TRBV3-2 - CASSQDRVSYGYTF TGTGCCAGCAGCCAGGACAGGGTCTCCTATGGCTACACCTTC
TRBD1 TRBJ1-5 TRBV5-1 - CASSLAGQGRIQPQHF TGCGCCAGCAGCTTGGCAGGACAGGGTAGAATTCAGCCCCAGCATTTT
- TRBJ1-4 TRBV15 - CATSRVRSNEKLFF TGTGCCACCAGCAGAGTGCGGTCAAATGAAAAACTGTTTTTT
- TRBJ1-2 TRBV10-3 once CAISDPTGRGYGYTF TGTGCCATCAGTGACCCGACAGGACGGGGCTATGGCTACACCTTC
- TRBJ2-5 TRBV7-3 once CASSLNGLPKETQYF TGTGCCAGCAGCTTAAACGGACTACCCAAAGAGACCCAGTACTTC
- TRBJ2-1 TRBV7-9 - CASSLSHFKDGNEQFF TGTGCCAGCAGCTTAAGCCATTTCAAGGATGGGAATGAGCAGTTCTTC
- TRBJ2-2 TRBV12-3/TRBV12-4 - CASSLHTGELFF TGTGCCAGCAGTTTACACACCGGGGAGCTGTTTTTT
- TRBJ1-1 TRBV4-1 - CASSQDPGGVMNTEAFF TGCGCCAGCAGCCAAGATCCGGGGGGCGTTATGAACACTGAAGCTTTCTTT
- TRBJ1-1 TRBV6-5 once CASSYSRLAEAFF TGTGCCAGCAGTTACTCGAGGTTGGCTGAAGCTTTCTTT
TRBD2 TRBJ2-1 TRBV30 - CAWSVLEGGGLGNEQFF TGTGCCTGGAGTGTACTTGAAGGCGGGGGGCTGGGCAATGAGCAGTTCTTC
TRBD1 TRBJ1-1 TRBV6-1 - CASSESTGGWVEAFF TGTGCCAGCAGTGAGTCGACAGGGGGTTGGGTGGAAGCTTTCTTT
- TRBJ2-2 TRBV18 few CASSPLSGQTGELFF TGTGCCAGCTCACCGCTGTCAGGACAGACCGGGGAGCTGTTTTTT
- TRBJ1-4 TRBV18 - CASSPGHSNEKLFF TGTGCCAGCTCACCGGGACATTCTAATGAAAAACTGTTTTTT
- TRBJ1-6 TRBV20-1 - CSATDTGASSYNSPLHF TGCAGTGCTACTGACACGGGGGCGAGCTCCTATAATTCACCCCTCCACTTT
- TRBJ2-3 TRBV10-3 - CAISESTGSFVPRNTDTQYF TGTGCCATCAGTGAGTCGACGGGGAGTTTCGTCCCCCGAAACACAGATACGCAGTATTTT
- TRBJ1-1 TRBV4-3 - CASSQDPSGGAASEAFF TGCGCCAGCAGCCAAGATCCGTCAGGAGGCGCAGCCTCTGAAGCTTTCTTT
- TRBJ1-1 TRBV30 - CAWRYTKVGLYTEAFF TGTGCCTGGCGATATACCAAGGTGGGGCTGTACACTGAAGCTTTCTTT
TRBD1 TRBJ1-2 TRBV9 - CASSVALRQGDGYTF TGTGCCAGCAGCGTAGCTCTGAGACAGGGGGACGGCTACACCTTC
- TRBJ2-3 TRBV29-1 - CSVLHPLAGDTQYF TGCAGCGTTCTCCACCCACTAGCAGGAGATACGCAGTATTTT
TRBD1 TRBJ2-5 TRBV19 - CASSTNAGQGGKAQYF TGTGCCAGTAGTACGAACGCAGGACAGGGGGGTAAGGCCCAGTACTTC
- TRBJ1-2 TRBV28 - CASSSLGYTF TGTGCCAGCAGTTCTTTAGGCTACACCTTC
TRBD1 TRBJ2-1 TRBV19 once CASSILRDSYEQFF TGTGCCAGTAGTATACTTAGGGACAGCTATGAGCAGTTCTTC
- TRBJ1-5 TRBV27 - CASRAGHPQHF TGTGCCAGCAGGGCAGGGCACCCGCAGCATTTT
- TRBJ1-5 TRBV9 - CASSPSGQYGQPQHF TGTGCCAGCAGCCCTTCTGGGCAGTATGGGCAGCCCCAGCATTTT
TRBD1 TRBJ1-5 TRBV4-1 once CASSQGEQGAQPQHF TGCGCCAGCAGCCAAGGCGAACAGGGGGCTCAGCCCCAGCATTTT
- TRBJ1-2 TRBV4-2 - CASGGGLDYGYTF TGTGCCAGCGGTGGGGGGCTCGACTATGGCTACACCTTC
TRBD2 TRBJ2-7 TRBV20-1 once CSASSLAGVSYEQYF TGCAGTGCTAGTAGCCTAGCGGGGGTATCCTACGAGCAGTACTTC
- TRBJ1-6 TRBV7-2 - CASSLGSYNSPLHF TGTGCCAGCAGCTTGGGCTCCTATAATTCACCCCTCCACTTT
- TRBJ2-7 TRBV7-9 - CASSLGFTGTEQYF TGTGCCAGCAGCTTGGGATTCACAGGGACCGAGCAGTACTTC